This TCR beta chain was sequenced for a study of vaccination effects on CD4 cells after COVID-19. Sequencing was performed with immunoSEQ multiplex PCR; in TCRdb, only in-frame clones are kept and a portion is missing. The sample consists of approximately 28,000 clones, around 75% of them appearing once. Germline lookup yields CDR1 SQVTM and CDR2 ANQGSEA. V lost 6 bases and J 5 bases, leaving 17 bases between the germline ends. CDR3 length: 13 residues. Antigen-specific CD4+ T cells expanded by the ViraFEST assay with viral peptide pools were then sequenced. With more than 9 days of culture completed, CD4+ T cells were isolated. Participants completed two doses of the BNT162b2 or mRNA-1273 vaccine. In regard to this clone: Its matching antigen is unknown.

This specimen was CD4+ T cells from PBMCs cultured with HCoV-229E spike peptides, taken after COVID-19 vaccination. The TCR was taken from a human donor who received a COVID-19 vaccine. This rearrangement joins TRBV29-1 to TRBJ2-7, with TRBD1 as a possible D gene (5 bases). CDR3 coding DNA: TGCAGCGTCTCCGCCAGGGTCGATGACGAGCAGTACTTC. It specifies CSVSARVDDEQYF.